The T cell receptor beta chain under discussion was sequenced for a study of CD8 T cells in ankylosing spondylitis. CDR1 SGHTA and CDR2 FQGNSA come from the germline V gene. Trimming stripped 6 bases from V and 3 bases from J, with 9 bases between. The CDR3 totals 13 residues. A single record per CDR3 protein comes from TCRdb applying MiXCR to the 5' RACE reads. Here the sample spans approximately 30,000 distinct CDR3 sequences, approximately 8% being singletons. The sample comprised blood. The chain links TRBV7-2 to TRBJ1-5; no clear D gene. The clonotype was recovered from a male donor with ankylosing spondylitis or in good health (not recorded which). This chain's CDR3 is CASREGLNQPQHF. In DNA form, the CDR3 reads TGTGCCAGCAGGGAAGGTCTCAATCAGCCCCAGCATTTT.